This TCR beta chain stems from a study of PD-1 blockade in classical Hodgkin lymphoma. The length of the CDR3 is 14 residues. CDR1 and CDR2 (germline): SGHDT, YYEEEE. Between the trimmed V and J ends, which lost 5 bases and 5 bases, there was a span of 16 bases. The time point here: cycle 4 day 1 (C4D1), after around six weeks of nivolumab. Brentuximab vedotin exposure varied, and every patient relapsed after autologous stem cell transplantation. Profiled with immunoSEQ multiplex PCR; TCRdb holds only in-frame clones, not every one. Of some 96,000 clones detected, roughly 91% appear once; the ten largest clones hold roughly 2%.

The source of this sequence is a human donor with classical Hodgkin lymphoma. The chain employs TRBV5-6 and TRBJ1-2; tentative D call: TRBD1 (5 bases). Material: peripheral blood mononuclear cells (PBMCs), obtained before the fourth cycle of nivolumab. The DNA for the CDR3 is TGTGCCAGCAGTTGGGGGAGGCAGTTATATGGCTACACCTTC. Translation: CASSWGRQLYGYTF.